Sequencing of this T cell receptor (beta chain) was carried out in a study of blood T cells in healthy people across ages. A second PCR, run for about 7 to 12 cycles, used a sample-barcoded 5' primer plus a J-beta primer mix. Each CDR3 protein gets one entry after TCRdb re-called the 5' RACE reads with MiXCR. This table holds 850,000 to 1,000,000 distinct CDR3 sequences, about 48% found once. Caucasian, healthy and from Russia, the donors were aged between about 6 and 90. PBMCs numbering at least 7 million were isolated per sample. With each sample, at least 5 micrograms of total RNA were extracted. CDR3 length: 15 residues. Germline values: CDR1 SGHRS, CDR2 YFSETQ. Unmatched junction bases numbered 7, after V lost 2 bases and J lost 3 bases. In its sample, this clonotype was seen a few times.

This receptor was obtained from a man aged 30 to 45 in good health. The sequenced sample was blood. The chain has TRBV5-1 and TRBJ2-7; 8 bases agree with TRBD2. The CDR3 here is CASSFSGAQIYEQYF. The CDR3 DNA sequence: TGCGCCAGCAGCTTTAGCGGGGCGCAAATCTACGAGCAGTACTTC.